The 16 T cell receptor beta chains given below trace back to one sample, sequenced in a study of OX40 agonist ivuxolimab in advanced cancers. The data were produced by immunoSEQ multiplex PCR, yet TCRdb's version contains in-frame clones alone and is incomplete. The sample consists of 35,000 to 45,000 clones, roughly 90% of them appearing once. The sample here was CD4+ or CD8+ T cells sorted from blood, taken in a trial of the OX40 agonist ivuxolimab. The receptors come from an adult with an advanced solid tumor such as melanoma, head and neck, liver or kidney cancer.

The chain recombines TRBV7-8 with TRBJ1-5; unclear D gene. V lost 2 bases, J lost 4 bases, and 9 bases lay in between. Germline V lookup: CDR1 SGHVS, CDR2 FQNEAQ. This CDR3 contains 14 residues. The CDR3: CASSLLGQNQPQHF. The CDR3 nucleotides read TGTGCCAGCAGCTTACTCGGGCAAAATCAGCCCCAGCATTTT. Combining the CDR3 with reference TRBV7-8 and TRBJ1-5 gives the whole variable domain GAGVSQSPRYKVAKRGQDVALRCDPISGHVSLFWYQQALGQGPEFLTYFQNEAQLDKSGLPSDRFFAERPEGSVSTLKIQRTQQEDSAVYLCASSLLGQNQPQHFGDGTRLSIL.

This sequence joins TRBV2 and TRBJ2-6; the D is unclear. CDR1 is SNHLY and CDR2 is FYNNEI in the germline V gene. V lost 10 bases and J lost 4, with 14 bases in between. The CDR3 is 14 residues long. CDR3 region: CAISRPAGANVLTF. The DNA of the CDR3 is TGTGCCATCTCGCGGCCGGCGGGGGCCAACGTCCTGACTTTC. The variable domain in full, completed from reference TRBV2 and TRBJ2-6, reads EPEVTQTPSHQVTQMGQEVILRCVPISNHLYFYWYRQILGQKVEFLVSFYNNEISEKSEIFDDQFSVERPDGSNFTLKIRSTKLEDSAMYFCAISRPAGANVLTFGAGSRLTVL.

This clone has a single count. The chain is built from TRBV4-1 and TRBJ2-1, with 11 bases matching TRBD2. J lost 0 bases, V lost 6 bases, and 1 base had no gene match. Germline V gene lookup returns CDR1 MGHRA and CDR2 YSYEKL. The CDR3 has 15 residues. The CDR3 spells CASSTSGSSYNEQFF. CDR3 DNA sequence: TGCGCCAGCAGTACTAGCGGGAGCTCCTACAATGAGCAGTTCTTC.

The chain carries TRBV27 and TRBJ1-5; a weak D match, TRBD1 (6 bases). Germline-derived CDR1 and CDR2 are MNHEY and SMNVEV (reference sequence). The CDR3 contains 15 residues. V lost 6 bases to trimming and J lost 0 bases, with 12 bases between them. The CDR3 sequence: CASRPGQLSNQPQHF. The CDR3 DNA reads TGTGCCAGCAGGCCTGGACAGCTTAGCAATCAGCCCCAGCATTTT.

V usage is TRBV6-6 and J usage is TRBJ2-1; a weak D match, TRBD2 (6 bases). Germline CDR1 is MNHNY and CDR2 is SVGAGI (reference sequence). V was pared by 4 bases and J by 7 bases, with 14 bases between. The CDR3 consists of 14 residues. CDR3 sequence: CASSLGLASNEQFF. The CDR3 region has the DNA TGTGCCAGCAGTTTGGGGCTAGCGTCTAATGAGCAGTTCTTC.

The rearrangement joins TRBV9 to TRBJ2-4; 7 positions match TRBD2. This CDR3 region has 15 residues. Germline V gives CDR1 SGDLS, CDR2 YYNGEE. J gave up 5 bases and V 2 bases, and 7 bases lay outside the gene matches. CDR3 in amino acids: CASSVQSGIENIQYF. DNA of the CDR3: TGTGCCAGCAGCGTCCAGAGCGGGATCGAAAACATTCAGTACTTC.

The chain joins TRBV28 to TRBJ2-1, with TRBD1 identical over 10 bases. CDR1 and CDR2 (germline): MDHEN, SYDVKM. The CDR3 length is 17 residues. V was pared by 6 bases and J by 4 bases, with 12 bases of the junction left unmatched. This CDR3 is CASRQKTGTGAYNEQFF. As DNA, the CDR3 is TGTGCCAGCAGACAAAAAACCGGGACAGGGGCGTACAATGAGCAGTTCTTC.

The gene calls are TRBV9 and TRBJ2-1, with D possibly matching TRBD2 (5 bases). Trimming took 4 bases from V and 8 from J, leaving 16 bases between them. The CDR3 has 14 amino acids. In germline, CDR1 is SGDLS, CDR2 YYNGEE. This CDR3 reads CASSPRGPIDEQFF. CDR3 nucleotides: TGTGCCAGCAGCCCCCGCGGGCCGATCGATGAGCAGTTCTTC. The variable domain in full, completed from reference TRBV9 and TRBJ2-1, reads DSGVTQTPKHLITATGQRVTLRCSPRSGDLSVYWYQQSLDQGLQFLIQYYNGEERAKGNILERFSAQQFPDLHSELNLSSLELGDSALYFCASSPRGPIDEQFFGPGTRLTVL.

The rearrangement links TRBV27 to TRBJ2-7, with a tentative D call TRBD1 (6 bases). Germline values: CDR1 MNHEY, CDR2 SMNVEV (reference sequence). V gave up 8 bases and J gave up 1 base, with 12 bases separating them. The CDR3 is made up of 13 amino acids. CDR3 region: CASWDTNSYEQYF. The CDR3 nucleotides are TGTGCCAGCTGGGACACCAATTCCTACGAGCAGTACTTC.

The chain combines TRBV27 with TRBJ2-2; 7 nucleotides align to TRBD2. Unmatched junction bases numbered 11, after V lost 1 base and J lost 3 bases. Germline V gene lookup returns CDR1 MNHEY and CDR2 SMNVEV (reference sequence). The CDR3 runs to 18 residues. CDR3 sequence: CASSLYGRGGRDTGELFF. The DNA for the CDR3 is TGTGCCAGCAGTTTATACGGGCGAGGAGGGAGGGACACCGGGGAGCTGTTTTTT.

This chain joins TRBV28 and TRBJ2-7; 10 nucleotides match TRBD1. In germline, CDR1 is MDHEN, CDR2 SYDVKM. The ends lost 5 bases at V and 3 bases at J; junction bases unmatched: 4. The length of the CDR3 is 14 residues. In nucleotides, the CDR3 is TGTGCCAGCAGTCCCCGGACAGGGGGCTACGAGCAGTACTTC. This sequence encodes CASSPRTGGYEQYF. Filled out from reference TRBV28 and TRBJ2-7, the complete variable domain reads DVKVTQSSRYLVKRTGEKVFLECVQDMDHENMFWYRQDPGLGLRLIYFSYDVKMKEKGDIPEGYSVSREKKERFSLILESASTNQTSMYLCASSPRTGGYEQYFGPGTRLTVT.

The J gene is TRBJ2-7, the V gene TRBV6-5, with a weak D call TRBD1 (5 bases). V lost 4 bases to trimming and J lost 3 bases, with 7 bases between them. The CDR3 loop spans 12 amino acids. Germline V gives CDR1 MNHEY, CDR2 SVGAGI. In DNA form, the CDR3 reads TGTGCCAGCAGTTTAGACAGCTACGAGCAGTACTTC. Its translation: CASSLDSYEQYF.

The chain combines TRBV30 with TRBJ1-2; 10 nucleotides agree with TRBD1. The CDR3 length is 15 residues. Germline V gene lookup returns CDR1 GTSNPN and CDR2 SVGIG (reference sequence). V gave up 5 bases and J gave up 5 bases; unmatched junction bases: 11. CDR3 amino acids: CAWLGTGEDVYGYTF. CDR3 coding DNA: TGTGCCTGGCTCGGGACAGGGGAGGACGTATATGGCTACACCTTC.

This chain connects TRBV15 to TRBJ2-2; no clear D gene. Trimming shortened V by 0 bases and J by 0 bases, and 8 bases separated the two germline ends. Germline values: CDR1 LNHNV, CDR2 YYDKDF (reference sequence). The CDR3 extends over 16 amino acids. The CDR3 here is CATSRDMIANTGELFF. CDR3 coding DNA: TGTGCCACCAGCAGAGATATGATCGCGAACACCGGGGAGCTGTTTTTT.

V gene TRBV7-6 combines with J gene TRBJ1-1, with D unresolved. V dropped 5 bases and J dropped 6 bases, with 10 bases sitting between them. Germline lookup yields CDR1 SGHVS and CDR2 FNYEAQ. The CDR3 is made up of 12 amino acids. The CDR3 sequence: CASSLGGSEAFF. The DNA for the CDR3 is TGTGCCAGCAGCCTAGGAGGGTCTGAAGCTTTCTTT.

The V and J genes are TRBV9 and TRBJ1-1; maybe TRBD1 (6 bases). V gave up 6 bases and J gave up 0 bases, with 12 bases separating them. This CDR3 has 14 amino acids. Germline V gives CDR1 SGDLS, CDR2 YYNGEE. DNA of the CDR3: TGTGCCAGCAACTATGGGGGGCTGAACACTGAAGCTTTCTTT. Translated, it gives CASNYGGLNTEAFF.